Below are 7 T cell receptor beta chains sequenced from a single sample in a study of blood T cell repertoires in COVID-19. The protocol was immunoSEQ multiplex PCR, while the TCRdb copy is restricted to in-frame clones and leaves out a portion. The sample holds fewer than 120,000 clones, roughly 87% seen once. The sequenced material came from peripheral blood. The source of these receptors is a human donor in a cohort sampled during active COVID-19.

This clone has more than one count but fewer than ten. This chain links TRBV2 with TRBJ1-4; 10 nucleotides align to TRBD1. Germline CDR1 SNHLY, CDR2 FYNNEI. The V segment lost 8 bases and the J segment 6 bases; nucleotides outside the gene matches: 18. This CDR3 has 18 amino acids. The CDR3 DNA follows: TGTGCCAGCCGAACCGGGACAGGGGTTTTTGGTTGGGATGAAAAACTGTTTTTT. Residues: CASRTGTGVFGWDEKLFF.

The chain recombines TRBV5-1 with TRBJ2-5; D might be TRBD1 (6 bases). With 0 bases removed from V and 2 bases from J, the gap between germline ends came to 11 bases. Per the germline V gene, CDR1 is SGHRS and CDR2 is YFSETQ. There are 15 residues in the CDR3. CDR3 DNA sequence: TGCGCCAGCAGCTTGGGACAGGCCTTACAAGAGACCCAGTACTTC. Its protein product is CASSLGQALQETQYF.

This sequence joins TRBV27 and TRBJ2-7; TRBD2 matches 7 bases. CDR1 and CDR2 (germline): MNHEY, SMNVEV (reference sequence). CDR3 length: 14 amino acids. The junction had 9 bases not matched to a gene; V was cut back by 3 bases and J by 7 bases. CDR3 sequence (DNA): TGTGCCAGCAGTTTCCTGACACCGGGGGGAGAGCAGTACTTC. It specifies CASSFLTPGGEQYF.

V usage is TRBV4-2 and J usage is TRBJ2-1, with 12 nucleotides matching TRBD2. This CDR3 is built from 16 residues. Germline V gene lookup returns CDR1 LGHNA and CDR2 YNFKEQ. V was clipped by 3 bases and J by 5 bases; unmatched bases: 5. The CDR3 nucleotides are TGTGCCAGCAGCCAGCCACTAGCGGGAGGCCACAATGAGCAGTTCTTC. It specifies CASSQPLAGGHNEQFF.

V usage is TRBV3-1 (or the pseudogene TRBV3-2) and J usage is TRBJ2-5, with TRBD2 matching 13 bases. CDR1 is LGHDT and CDR2 is YNNKEL in the germline V gene (reference sequence). With V trimmed by 0 bases and J by 2 bases, 9 bases remained unmatched. This CDR3 region has 19 residues. The CDR3 sequence: CASSQDSTSGRLRQETQYF. CDR3 DNA: TGTGCCAGCAGCCAAGATTCGACTAGCGGGAGGTTACGACAAGAGACCCAGTACTTC.

The chain uses TRBV15 and TRBJ1-1; D may be TRBD1 (5 bases). Trimming removed 5 bases at V and 8 bases at J, with 18 bases between. There are 14 residues in the CDR3. Per germline, CDR1 LNHNV and CDR2 YYDKDF (reference sequence). CDR3 DNA: TGTGCCACCAGCGCCGCCTTAGTACCAGGGGAAGCTTTCTTT. It codes for CATSAALVPGEAFF.

The chain uses TRBV3-1 (or the pseudogene TRBV3-2) and TRBJ1-1; maybe TRBD1 (5 bases). The length of the CDR3 is 13 residues. V lost 2 bases and J lost 6, with 10 bases in between. Germline V lookup: CDR1 LGHDT, CDR2 YNNKEL (reference sequence). The CDR3 protein is CASSQSGHAEAFF. DNA for the CDR3: TGTGCCAGCAGCCAATCCGGACACGCTGAAGCTTTCTTT.